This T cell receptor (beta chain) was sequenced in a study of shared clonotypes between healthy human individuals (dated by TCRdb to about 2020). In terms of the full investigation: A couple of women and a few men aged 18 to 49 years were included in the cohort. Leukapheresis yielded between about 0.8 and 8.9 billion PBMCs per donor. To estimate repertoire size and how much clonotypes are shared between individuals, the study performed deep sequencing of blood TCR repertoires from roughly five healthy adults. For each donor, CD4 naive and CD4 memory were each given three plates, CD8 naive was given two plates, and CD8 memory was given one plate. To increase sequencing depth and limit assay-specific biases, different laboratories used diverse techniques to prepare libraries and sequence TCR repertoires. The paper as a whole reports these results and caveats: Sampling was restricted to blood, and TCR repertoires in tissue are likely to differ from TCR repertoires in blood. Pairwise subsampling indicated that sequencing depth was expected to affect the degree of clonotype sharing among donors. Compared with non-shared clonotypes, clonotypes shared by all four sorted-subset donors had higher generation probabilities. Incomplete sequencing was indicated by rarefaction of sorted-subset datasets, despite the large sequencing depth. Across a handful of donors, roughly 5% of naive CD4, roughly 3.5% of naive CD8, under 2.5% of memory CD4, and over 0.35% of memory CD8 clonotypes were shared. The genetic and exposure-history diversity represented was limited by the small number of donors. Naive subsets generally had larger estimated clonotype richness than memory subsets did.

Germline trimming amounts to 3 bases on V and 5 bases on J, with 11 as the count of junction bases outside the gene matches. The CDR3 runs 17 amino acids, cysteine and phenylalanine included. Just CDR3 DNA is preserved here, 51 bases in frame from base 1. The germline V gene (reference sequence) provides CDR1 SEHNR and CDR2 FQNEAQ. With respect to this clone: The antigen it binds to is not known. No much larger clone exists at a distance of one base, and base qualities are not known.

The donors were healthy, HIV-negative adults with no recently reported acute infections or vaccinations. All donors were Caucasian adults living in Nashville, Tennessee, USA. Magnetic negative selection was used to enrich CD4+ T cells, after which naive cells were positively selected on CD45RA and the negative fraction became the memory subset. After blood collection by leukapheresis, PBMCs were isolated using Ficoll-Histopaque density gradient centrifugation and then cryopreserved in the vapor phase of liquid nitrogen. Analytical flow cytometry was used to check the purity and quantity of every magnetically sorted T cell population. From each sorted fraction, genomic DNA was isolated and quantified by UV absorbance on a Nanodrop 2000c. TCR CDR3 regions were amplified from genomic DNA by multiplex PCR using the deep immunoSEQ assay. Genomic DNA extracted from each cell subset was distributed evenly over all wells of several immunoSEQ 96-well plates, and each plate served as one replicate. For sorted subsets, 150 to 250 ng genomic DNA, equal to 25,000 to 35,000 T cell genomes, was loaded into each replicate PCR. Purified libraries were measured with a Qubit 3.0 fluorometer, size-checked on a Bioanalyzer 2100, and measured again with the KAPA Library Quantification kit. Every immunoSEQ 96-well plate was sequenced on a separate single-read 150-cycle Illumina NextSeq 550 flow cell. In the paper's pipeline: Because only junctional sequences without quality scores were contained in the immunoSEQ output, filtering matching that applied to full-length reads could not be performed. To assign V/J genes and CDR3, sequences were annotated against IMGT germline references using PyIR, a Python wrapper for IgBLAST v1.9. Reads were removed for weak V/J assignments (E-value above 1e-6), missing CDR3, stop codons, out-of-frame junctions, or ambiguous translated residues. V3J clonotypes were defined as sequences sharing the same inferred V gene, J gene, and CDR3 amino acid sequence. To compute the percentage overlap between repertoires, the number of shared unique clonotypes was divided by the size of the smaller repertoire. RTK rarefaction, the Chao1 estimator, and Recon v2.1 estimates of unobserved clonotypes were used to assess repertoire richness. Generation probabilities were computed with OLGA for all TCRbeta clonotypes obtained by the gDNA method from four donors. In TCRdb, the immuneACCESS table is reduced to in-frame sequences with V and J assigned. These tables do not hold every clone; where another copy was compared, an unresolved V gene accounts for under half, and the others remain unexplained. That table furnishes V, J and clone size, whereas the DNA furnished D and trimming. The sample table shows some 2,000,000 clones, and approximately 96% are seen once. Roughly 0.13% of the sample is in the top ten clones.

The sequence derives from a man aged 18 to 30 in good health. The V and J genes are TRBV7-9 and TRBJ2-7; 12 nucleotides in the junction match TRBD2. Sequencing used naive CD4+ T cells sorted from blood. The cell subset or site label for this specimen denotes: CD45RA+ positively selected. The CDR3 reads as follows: CASSFASGRALGHEQYF. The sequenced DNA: TGTGCCAGCAGCTTTGCTAGCGGGAGGGCCCTCGGGCACGAGCAGTACTTC. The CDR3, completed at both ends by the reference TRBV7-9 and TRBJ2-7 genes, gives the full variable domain DTGVSQNPRHKITKRGQNVTFRCDPISEHNRLYWYRQTLGQGPEFLTYFQNEAQLEKSRLLSDRFSAERPKGSFSTLEIQRTEQGDSAMYLCASSFASGRALGHEQYFGPGTRLTVT.